This TCR beta chain is from a study of OX40 agonist ivuxolimab in advanced cancers. Study conclusions and caveats: Researchers did not determine the expanded peripheral T cells' antigen specificity. At 0.1 to 3.0 mg/kg and by week 6, clonal expansion occurred in CD4+ and CD8+ blood T cells.

Germline CDR1 reads SGHNT; CDR2 reads YYREEE (reference sequence). The CDR3 spans 15 residues. J was trimmed by 3 bases and V by 3 bases; bases with no gene match: 5. On this clone: Its antigen is still unknown.

Clones were read by immunoSEQ multiplex PCR, and TCRdb kept only the in-frame ones, dropping some. Seen here are 75,000 to 100,000 clones, around 89% observed once, and the top ten hold 9% to 10%. Sample: CD4+ or CD8+ T cells sorted from blood, taken in a trial of the OX40 agonist ivuxolimab. The chain joins TRBV5-4 to TRBJ2-3, with 9 bases fitting TRBD1. This receptor was identified in an adult with an advanced solid tumor such as melanoma, head and neck, liver or kidney cancer. The CDR3 protein is CASSSGQGRTDTQYF. The CDR3 DNA reads TGTGCCAGCAGCTCGGGACAGGGAAGGACAGATACGCAGTATTTT.